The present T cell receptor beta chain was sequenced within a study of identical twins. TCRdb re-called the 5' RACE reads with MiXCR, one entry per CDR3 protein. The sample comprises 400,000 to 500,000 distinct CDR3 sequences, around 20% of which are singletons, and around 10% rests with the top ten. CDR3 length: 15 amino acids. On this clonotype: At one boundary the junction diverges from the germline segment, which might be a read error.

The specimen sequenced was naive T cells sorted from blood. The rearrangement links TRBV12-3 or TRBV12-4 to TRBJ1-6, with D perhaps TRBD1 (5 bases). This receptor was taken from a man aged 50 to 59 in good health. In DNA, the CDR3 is TGTGCTAGCAGTTTGCCTAGGACATATAATTCACCCCTCCACTTT. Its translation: CASSLPRTYNSPLHF.